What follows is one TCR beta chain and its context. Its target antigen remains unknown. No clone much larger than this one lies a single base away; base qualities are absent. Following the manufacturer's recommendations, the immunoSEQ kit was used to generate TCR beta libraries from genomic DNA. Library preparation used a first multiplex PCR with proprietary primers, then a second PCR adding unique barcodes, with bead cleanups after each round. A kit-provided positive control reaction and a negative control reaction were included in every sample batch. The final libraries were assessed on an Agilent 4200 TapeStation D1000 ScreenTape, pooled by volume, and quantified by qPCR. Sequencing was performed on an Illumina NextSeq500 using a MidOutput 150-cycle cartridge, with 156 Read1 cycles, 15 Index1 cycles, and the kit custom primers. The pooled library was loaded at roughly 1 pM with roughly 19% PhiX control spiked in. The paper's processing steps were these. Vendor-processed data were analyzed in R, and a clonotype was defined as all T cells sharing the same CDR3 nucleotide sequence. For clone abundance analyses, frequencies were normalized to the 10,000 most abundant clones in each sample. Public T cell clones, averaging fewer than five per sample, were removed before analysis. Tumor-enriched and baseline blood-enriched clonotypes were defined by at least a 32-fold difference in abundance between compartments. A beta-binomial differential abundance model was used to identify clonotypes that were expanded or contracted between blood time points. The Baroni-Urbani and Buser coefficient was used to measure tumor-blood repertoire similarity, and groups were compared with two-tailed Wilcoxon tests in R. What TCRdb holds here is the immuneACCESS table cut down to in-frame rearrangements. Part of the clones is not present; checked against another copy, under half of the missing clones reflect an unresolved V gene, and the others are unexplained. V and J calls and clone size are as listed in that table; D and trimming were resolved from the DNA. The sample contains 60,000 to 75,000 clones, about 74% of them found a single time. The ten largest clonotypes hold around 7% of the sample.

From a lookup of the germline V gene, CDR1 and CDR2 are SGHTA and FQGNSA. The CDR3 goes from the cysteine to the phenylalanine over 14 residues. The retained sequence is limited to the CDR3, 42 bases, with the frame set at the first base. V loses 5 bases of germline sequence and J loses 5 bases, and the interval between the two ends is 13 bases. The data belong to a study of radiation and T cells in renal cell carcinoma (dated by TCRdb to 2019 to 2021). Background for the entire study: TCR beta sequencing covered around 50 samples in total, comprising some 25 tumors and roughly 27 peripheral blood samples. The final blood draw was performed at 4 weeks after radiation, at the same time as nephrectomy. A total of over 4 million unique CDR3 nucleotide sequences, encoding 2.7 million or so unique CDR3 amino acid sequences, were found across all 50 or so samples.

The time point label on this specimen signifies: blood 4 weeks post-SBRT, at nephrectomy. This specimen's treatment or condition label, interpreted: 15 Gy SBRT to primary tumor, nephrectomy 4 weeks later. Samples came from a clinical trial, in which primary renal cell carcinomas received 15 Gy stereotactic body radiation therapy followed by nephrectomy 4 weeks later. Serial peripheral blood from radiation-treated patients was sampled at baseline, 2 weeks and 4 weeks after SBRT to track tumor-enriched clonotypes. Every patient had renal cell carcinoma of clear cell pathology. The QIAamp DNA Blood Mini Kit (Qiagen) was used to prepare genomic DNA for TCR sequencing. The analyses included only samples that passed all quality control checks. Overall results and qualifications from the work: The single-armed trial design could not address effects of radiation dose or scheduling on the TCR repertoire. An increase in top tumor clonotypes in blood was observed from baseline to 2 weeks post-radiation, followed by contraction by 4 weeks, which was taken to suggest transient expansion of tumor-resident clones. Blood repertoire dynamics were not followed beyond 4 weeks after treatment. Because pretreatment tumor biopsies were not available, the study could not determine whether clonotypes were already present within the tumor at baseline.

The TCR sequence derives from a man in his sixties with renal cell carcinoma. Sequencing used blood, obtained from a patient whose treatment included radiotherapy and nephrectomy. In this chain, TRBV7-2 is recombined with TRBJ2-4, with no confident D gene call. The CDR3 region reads CASSIRAKQNIQYF. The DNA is TGTGCCAGCAGCATAAGGGCCAAGCAAAACATTCAGTACTTC.